Sequencing of this T cell receptor (beta chain) was carried out in a study of T cell clones after liver transplantation. The CDR3 totals 14 residues. The ends lost 5 bases at V and 7 bases at J; junction bases unmatched: 6. The germline V gene has CDR1 SGHAT and CDR2 FQNNGV. Sequenced by immunoSEQ multiplex PCR; TCRdb stores in-frame clones only, minus some. The table records some 110,000 clones, roughly four fifths of them present only once. Material: CD4+ T cells from blood, obtained before liver transplant. This clonotype originated in a human donor who received a liver transplant. The V gene is TRBV11-2, the J gene TRBJ1-5, with 9 positions matching TRBD1. Here the CDR3 reads CASSPGQGTQPQHF. CDR3 DNA sequence: TGTGCCAGCAGCCCCGGACAGGGGACCCAGCCCCAGCATTTT.